This T cell receptor (beta chain) was sequenced in a study of Ad26.COV2.S vaccination and SARS-CoV-2 variants. Documented treatment: around 19 received Ad26.COV2.S at low or high dose, single or two shots; about 5 received placebo; per-sample allocation not given. The samples were gathered on day 63 after the first injection of vaccine or placebo. Recruitment in Boston yielded a donor of adult age, 18-55 years. Germline CDR1 reads MNHEY; CDR2 reads SVGAGI. The CDR3 consists of 12 residues. The J segment lost 9 bases and the V segment lost 4 bases, leaving 3 bases of the junction unmatched. The sample holds one count of this clone. Generated by immunoSEQ multiplex PCR, the TCRdb table keeps only in-frame clones and is missing some. The data hold approximately 300,000 clones, with 85% observed a single time.

The chain has TRBV6-5 and TRBJ2-1, with 7 bases matching TRBD1. Material: peripheral blood, obtained in a trial of Ad26.COV2.S vaccine versus placebo. The sequence was collected from a person between 18 and 65 years old who received the Ad26.COV2.S COVID-19 vaccine or a placebo. CDR3 DNA sequence: TGTGCCAGCAGTTTGACAGGGTCTGAGCAGTTCTTC. This gives the protein CASSLTGSEQFF.